This TCR beta chain was observed in a study of shared clonotypes between healthy human individuals. Across the study: Donor ages ranged 18 to 49 years: a couple of women, a few men.

The table came from immunoSEQ multiplex PCR; TCRdb's copy has only in-frame clones and leaves some out. The sample records hundreds of thousands of clones, 90% to 97% being singletons. Whole-study findings and limits: Four donors held about 4.5% of naive CD4 clonotypes in common.

Turning to this clone: Its specificity is unknown.

The V gene end was trimmed by 4 bases and the J gene end by 5 bases; junction bases not matched to a gene: 16. CDR1 is MDHEN and CDR2 is SYDVKM in the germline V gene. CDR3 length equals 18 residues. This TCR was recovered from a woman aged 25-40 years in good health. The sample consisted of naive CD4+ T cells sorted from blood. Subset specified: CD45RA+ positively selected. V usage is TRBV28 and J usage is TRBJ2-3; TRBD1 matches at 9 bases. For the CDR3, the DNA is TGTGCCAGCAGTTACCCCTTATTGCTACAGGGGGCAGGAGATACGCAGTATTTT. Protein: CASSYPLLLQGAGDTQYF.